The subject of this entry is one TCR beta chain. The record originates from a study of T cell changes during pregnancy in multiple sclerosis. The CDR3 has 15 residues. Germline V gene sequence: CDR1 LGHNT, CDR2 FRNRAP. V was pared by 4 bases and J by 0 bases, with 11 bases between. Sequenced by immunoSEQ multiplex PCR; TCRdb stores in-frame clones only, minus some. The sample yields tens of thousands of clones, 85% seen once. Here the sequenced sample was CD8+ T cells from peripheral blood mononuclear cells, taken in the first trimester of pregnancy. This chain connects TRBV12-5 to TRBJ2-3; D is uncertain. The sequence came from a female donor in good health, enrolled as a control in a pregnancy study. CDR3 nucleotide sequence: TGTGCTAGTGGTTCCCCCGTGGAGAGCACAGATACGCAGTATTTT. Its translation is CASGSPVESTDTQYF.